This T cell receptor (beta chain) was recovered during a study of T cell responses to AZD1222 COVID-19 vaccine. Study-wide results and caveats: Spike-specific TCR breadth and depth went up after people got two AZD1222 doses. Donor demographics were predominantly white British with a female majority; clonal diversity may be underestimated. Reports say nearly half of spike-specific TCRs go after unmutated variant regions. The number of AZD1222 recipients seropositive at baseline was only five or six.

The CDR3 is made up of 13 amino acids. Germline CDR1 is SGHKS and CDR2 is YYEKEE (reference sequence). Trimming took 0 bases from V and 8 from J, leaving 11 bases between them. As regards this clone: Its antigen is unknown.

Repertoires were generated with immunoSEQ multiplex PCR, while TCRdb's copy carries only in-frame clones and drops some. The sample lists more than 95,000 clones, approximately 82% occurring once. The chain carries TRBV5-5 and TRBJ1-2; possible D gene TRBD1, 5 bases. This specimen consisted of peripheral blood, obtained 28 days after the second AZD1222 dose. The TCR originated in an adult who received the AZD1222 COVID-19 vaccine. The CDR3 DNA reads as TGTGCCAGCAGCTTGGGGGACCTAGGGGGCTACACCTTC. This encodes CASSLGDLGGYTF.